What follows describes a single TCR beta chain. Measured with immunoSEQ multiplex PCR; TCRdb has only the in-frame clones, and not every one. This sample has under 150,000 clones, with around four fifths found just once. Germline V CDR1 and CDR2: ENHRY, SYGVKD. V was clipped by 0 bases and J by 1 base, with 16 bases between them. This CDR3 comprises 17 residues. This record belongs to a study of cytotoxic CD8 clonotypes in ibrutinib-treated CLL. Study-level information: With a range of 6 to 36, the median treatment time before response samples were taken was more than nine months.

The rearrangement joins TRBV10-3 to TRBJ2-7; the D gene is possibly TRBD2 (5 bases). The sequencing used PBMCs, collected after 24 months of ibrutinib treatment. This receptor was identified in a human donor with chronic lymphocytic leukemia. The CDR3 region has the DNA TGTGCCATCAGTGAGTCAGGAGGAAGTAGTAGATCCTACGAGCAGTACTTC. This translates into CAISESGGSSRSYEQYF.